Below, 8 T cell receptor beta chains from the same sample are listed, as sequenced in a study of PD-L1 blockade in urothelial cancer. Method: immunoSEQ multiplex PCR; TCRdb's copy keeps in-frame clones and lacks some. The sample yields roughly 650 clones, roughly 36% seen once. The sequenced sample was tumor tissue, obtained before atezolizumab (anti-PD-L1) treatment. These receptors all come from a man in his 60s with urothelial cancer.

V gene TRBV25-1 combines with J gene TRBJ1-6; D gene ambiguous. This CDR3 has 15 amino acids. Trimming left V 3 bases short and J 3 bases short, with 9 bases between. In germline, CDR1 is MGHDK, CDR2 SYGVNS. CDR3 amino acids: CASSDAQIYNSPLHF. In nucleotides, the CDR3 is TGTGCCAGCAGTGACGCGCAGATCTATAATTCACCCCTCCACTTT. Looking up the rest from reference TRBV25-1 and TRBJ1-6 gives the full variable domain: EADIYQTPRYLVIGTGKKITLECSQTMGHDKMYWYQQDPGMELHLIHYSYGVNSTEKGDLSSESTVSRIRTEHFPLTLESARPSHTSQYLCASSDAQIYNSPLHFGNGTRLTVT.

The chain carries TRBV29-1 and TRBJ2-1; D is uncertain. Germline lookup yields CDR1 SQVTM and CDR2 ANQGSEA. V lost 3 bases and J 0 bases, leaving 9 bases between the germline ends. The CDR3 length is 14 residues. The CDR3 DNA sequence: TGCAGCGTTGATAGGGTCCGCTCCTACAATGAGCAGTTCTTC. Encoded protein: CSVDRVRSYNEQFF.

The chain employs TRBV7-1 and TRBJ2-7, with D perhaps matching TRBD2 (6 bases). TRBV7-1 carries the ORF label, with uncertain function. V was trimmed by 10 bases and J by 1 base, leaving 14 bases between them. The CDR3 sequence is 13 residues long. In DNA form, the CDR3 reads TGTGCCATCACAGGTGCGGGGTCCTACGAGCAGTACTTC. This gives the protein CAITGAGSYEQYF.

J is TRBJ2-7 and V is TRBV18; unclear D gene. V shed 3 bases and J shed 4 bases, with 7 bases lying between them. The CDR3 is made up of 12 amino acids. Germline V gene data show CDR1 as KGHSH and CDR2 as LQKENI. The CDR3 sequence: CASSPENYEQYF. For the CDR3, the DNA is TGTGCCAGCTCACCTGAGAATTACGAGCAGTACTTC.

This rearrangement joins TRBV11-3 to TRBJ1-4, with 8 bases lining up with TRBD1. The junction had 11 bases not matched to a gene; V was cut back by 6 bases and J by 2 bases. Germline assignment: CDR1 SGHNT and CDR2 YENEEA. The CDR3 is 17 amino acids. DNA of the CDR3: TGTGCCAGCAGGAGGTTCGGACAGGGTTCCACTAATGAAAAACTGTTTTTT. As protein: CASRRFGQGSTNEKLFF.

A remark on this clone: One junction end disagrees with the germline gene, perhaps due to a read error. V and J are TRBV10-2 and TRBJ1-2; D is perhaps TRBD1 (6 bases). The CDR3 is 13 residues long. The germline gives CDR1 WSHSY, CDR2 SAAADI. Here the CDR3 reads CTSSETGLYGYTF. DNA of the CDR3: TGCACCAGCAGTGAAACAGGGCTCTATGGCTACACCTTC.

J is TRBJ2-7 and V is TRBV6-8, with D perhaps matching TRBD1 or TRBD2 (5 bases each). V was cut by 7 bases and J by 4 bases, with 17 bases left in between. CDR1 and CDR2 (germline): MNHGY, SAAAGT. This CDR3 has 14 amino acids. The CDR3 DNA sequence: TGTGCCAGCACCGTGGGGCACAGCGGATACGAGCAGTACTTC. It codes for CASTVGHSGYEQYF.

This clone was recorded a few times. The rearrangement joins TRBV28 to TRBJ2-1; D is unresolved. V shed 2 bases and J shed 3 bases, with 2 bases lying between them. CDR1 is MDHEN, CDR2 SYDVKM, per germline. The CDR3 length is 12 residues. The CDR3 region is CASSLSYNEQFF. The CDR3 DNA is TGTGCCAGCAGTTTAAGCTACAATGAGCAGTTCTTC. Filled out from reference TRBV28 and TRBJ2-1, the complete variable domain reads DVKVTQSSRYLVKRTGEKVFLECVQDMDHENMFWYRQDPGLGLRLIYFSYDVKMKEKGDIPEGYSVSREKKERFSLILESASTNQTSMYLCASSLSYNEQFFGPGTRLTVL.